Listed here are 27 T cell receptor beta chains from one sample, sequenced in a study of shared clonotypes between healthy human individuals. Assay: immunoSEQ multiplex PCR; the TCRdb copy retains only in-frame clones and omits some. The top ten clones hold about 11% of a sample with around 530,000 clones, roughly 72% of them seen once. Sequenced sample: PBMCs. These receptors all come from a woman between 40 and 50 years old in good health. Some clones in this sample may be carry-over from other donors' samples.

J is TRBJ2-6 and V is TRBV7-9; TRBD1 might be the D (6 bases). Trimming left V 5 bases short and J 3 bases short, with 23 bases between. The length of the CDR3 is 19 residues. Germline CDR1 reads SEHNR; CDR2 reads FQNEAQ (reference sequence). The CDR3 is CASSPRGAGAAGGANVLTF. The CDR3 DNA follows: TGTGCCAGCAGCCCTCGGGGCGCAGGGGCGGCTGGTGGGGCCAACGTCCTGACTTTC.

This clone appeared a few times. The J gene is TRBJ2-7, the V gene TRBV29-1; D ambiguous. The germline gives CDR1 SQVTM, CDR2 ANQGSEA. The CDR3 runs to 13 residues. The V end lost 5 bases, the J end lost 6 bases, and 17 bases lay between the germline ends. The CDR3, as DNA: TGCAGCGTTAGTAACAGCGTATCGTCCGAGCAGTACTTC. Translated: CSVSNSVSSEQYF.

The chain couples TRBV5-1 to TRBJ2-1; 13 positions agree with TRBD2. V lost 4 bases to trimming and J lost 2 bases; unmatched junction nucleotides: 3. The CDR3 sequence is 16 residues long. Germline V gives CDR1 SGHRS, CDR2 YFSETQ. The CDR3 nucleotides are TGCGCCAGCAGCAGGACTAGCGGGAGTACCTACAATGAGCAGTTCTTC. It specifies CASSRTSGSTYNEQFF.

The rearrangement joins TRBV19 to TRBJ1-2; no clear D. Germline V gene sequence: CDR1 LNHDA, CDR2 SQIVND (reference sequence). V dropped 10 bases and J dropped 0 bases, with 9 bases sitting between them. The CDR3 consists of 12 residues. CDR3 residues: CATSGTNYGYTF. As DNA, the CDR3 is TGTGCCACCTCCGGGACTAACTATGGCTACACCTTC.

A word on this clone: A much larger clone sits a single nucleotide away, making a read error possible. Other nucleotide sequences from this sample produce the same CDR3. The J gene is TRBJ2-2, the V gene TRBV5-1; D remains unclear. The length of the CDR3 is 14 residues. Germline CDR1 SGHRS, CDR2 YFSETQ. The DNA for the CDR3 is TGCGCTAGCAGCTTGGAAGTTAACACCGGGGAGCTGTTTTTT. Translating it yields CASSLEVNTGELFF.

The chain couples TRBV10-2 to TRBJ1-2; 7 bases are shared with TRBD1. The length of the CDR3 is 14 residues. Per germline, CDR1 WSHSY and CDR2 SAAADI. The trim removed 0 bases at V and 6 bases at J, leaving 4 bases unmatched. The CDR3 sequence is CASSESADRDGYTF. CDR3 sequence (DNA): TGCGCCAGCAGTGAGTCCGCAGACAGGGATGGCTACACCTTC.

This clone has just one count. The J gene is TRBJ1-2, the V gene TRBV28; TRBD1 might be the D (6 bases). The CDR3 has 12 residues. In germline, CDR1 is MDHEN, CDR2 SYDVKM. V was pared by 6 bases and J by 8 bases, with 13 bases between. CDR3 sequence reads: CASSQGTLGYTF. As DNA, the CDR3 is TGTGCCAGCAGCCAAGGGACATTGGGCTACACCTTC.

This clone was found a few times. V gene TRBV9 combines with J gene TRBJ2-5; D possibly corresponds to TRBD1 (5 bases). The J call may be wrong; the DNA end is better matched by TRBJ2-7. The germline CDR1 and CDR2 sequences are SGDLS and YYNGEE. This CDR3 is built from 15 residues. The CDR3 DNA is TGTGCCAGCAGCCCCCGGGCAGGGCAGTCCTACGAGCAGTACTTC. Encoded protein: CASSPRAGQSYEQYF.

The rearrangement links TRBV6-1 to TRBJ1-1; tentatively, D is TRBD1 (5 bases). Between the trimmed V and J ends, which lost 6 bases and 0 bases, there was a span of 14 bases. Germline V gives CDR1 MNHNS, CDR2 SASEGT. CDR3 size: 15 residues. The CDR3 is CASSGGTELNTEAFF. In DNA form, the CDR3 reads TGTGCCAGCAGCGGCGGGACGGAGCTGAACACTGAAGCTTTCTTT.

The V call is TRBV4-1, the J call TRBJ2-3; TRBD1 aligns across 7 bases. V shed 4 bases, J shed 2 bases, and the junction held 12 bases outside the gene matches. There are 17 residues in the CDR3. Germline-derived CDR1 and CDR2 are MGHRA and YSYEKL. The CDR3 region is CASSLRRDSHSTDTQYF. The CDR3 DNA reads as TGCGCCAGCAGCCTCCGACGGGACAGCCACTCCACAGATACGCAGTATTTT.

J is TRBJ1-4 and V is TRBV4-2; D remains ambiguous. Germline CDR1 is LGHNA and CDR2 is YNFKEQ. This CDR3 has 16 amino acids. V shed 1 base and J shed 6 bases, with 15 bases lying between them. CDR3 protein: CASSQVAAGLDEKLFF. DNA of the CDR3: TGTGCCAGCAGCCAAGTGGCGGCCGGGCTTGATGAAAAACTGTTTTTT.

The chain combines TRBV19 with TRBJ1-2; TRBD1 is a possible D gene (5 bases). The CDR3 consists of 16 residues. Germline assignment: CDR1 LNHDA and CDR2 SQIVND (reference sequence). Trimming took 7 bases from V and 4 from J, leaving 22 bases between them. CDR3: CASTSGAAGSTYGYTF. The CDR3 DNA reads TGTGCCAGTACCTCTGGGGCGGCAGGAAGTACCTATGGCTACACCTTC.

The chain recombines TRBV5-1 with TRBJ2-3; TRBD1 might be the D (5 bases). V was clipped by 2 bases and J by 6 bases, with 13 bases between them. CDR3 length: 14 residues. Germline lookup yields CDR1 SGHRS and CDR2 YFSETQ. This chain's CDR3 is CASSFSQGMDTQYF. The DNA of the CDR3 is TGCGCCAGCAGCTTCTCCCAGGGCATGGATACGCAGTATTTT. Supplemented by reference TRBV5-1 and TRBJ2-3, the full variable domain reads KAGVTQTPRYLIKTRGQQVTLSCSPISGHRSVSWYQQTPGQGLQFLFEYFSETQRNKGNFPGRFSGRQFSNSRSEMNVSTLELGDSALYLCASSFSQGMDTQYFGPGTRLTVL.

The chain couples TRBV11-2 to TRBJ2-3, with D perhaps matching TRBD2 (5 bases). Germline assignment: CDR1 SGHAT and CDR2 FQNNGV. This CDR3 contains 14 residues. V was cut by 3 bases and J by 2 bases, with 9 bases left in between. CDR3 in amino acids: CASSFSTNTDTQYF. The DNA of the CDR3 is TGTGCCAGCAGCTTTTCGACTAACACAGATACGCAGTATTTT.

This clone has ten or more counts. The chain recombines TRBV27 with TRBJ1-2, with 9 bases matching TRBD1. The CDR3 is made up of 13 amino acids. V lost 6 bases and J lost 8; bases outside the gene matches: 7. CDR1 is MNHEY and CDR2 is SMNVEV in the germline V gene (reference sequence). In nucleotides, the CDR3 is TGTGCCAGCAGCCACGGGACAGGGAAAGGCTACACCTTC. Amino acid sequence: CASSHGTGKGYTF.

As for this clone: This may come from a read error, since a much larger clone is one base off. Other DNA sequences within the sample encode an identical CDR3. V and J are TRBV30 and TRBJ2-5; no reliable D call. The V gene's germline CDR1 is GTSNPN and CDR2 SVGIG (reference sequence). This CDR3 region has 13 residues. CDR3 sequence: CAWSIKGSETQYF. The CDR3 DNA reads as TGCGCCTGGAGTATAAAGGGATCGGAGACCCAGTACTTC.

The CDR3 DNA reads TGTGCCAGCAGCTTTACTAGCCGGGAGTACAATGAGCAGTTCTTC. This gives the protein CASSFTSREYNEQFF. The chain links TRBV11-2 to TRBJ2-1, with D possibly being TRBD2 (6 bases). The CDR3 contains 15 residues. Germline CDR1 SGHAT, CDR2 FQNNGV. V was pared by 3 bases and J by 4 bases, with 13 bases between.

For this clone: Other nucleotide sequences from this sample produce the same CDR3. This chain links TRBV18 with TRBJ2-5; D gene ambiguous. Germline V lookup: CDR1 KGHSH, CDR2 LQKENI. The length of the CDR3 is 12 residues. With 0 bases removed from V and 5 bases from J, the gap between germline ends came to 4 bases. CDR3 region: CASSPPQETQYF. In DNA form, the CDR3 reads TGTGCCAGCTCACCACCGCAGGAGACCCAGTACTTC.

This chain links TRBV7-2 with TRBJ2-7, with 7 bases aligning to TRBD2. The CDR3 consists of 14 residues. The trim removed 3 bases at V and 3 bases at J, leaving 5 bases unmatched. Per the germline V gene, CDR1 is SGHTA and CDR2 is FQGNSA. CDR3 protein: CASSFAGEVYEQYF. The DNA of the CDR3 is TGTGCCAGCAGCTTTGCGGGAGAGGTCTACGAGCAGTACTTC.

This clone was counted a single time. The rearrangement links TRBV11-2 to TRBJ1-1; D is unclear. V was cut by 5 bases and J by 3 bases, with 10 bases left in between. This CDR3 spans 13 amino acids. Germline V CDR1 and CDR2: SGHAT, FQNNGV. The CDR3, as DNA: TGTGCCAGCAGCACCACAGTTGACACTGAAGCTTTCTTT. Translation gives CASSTTVDTEAFF. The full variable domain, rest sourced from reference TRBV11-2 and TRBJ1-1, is EAGVAQSPRYKIIEKRQSVAFWCNPISGHATLYWYQQILGQGPKLLIQFQNNGVVDDSQLPKDRFSAERLKGVDSTLKIQPAKLEDSAVYLCASSTTVDTEAFFGQGTRLTVV.

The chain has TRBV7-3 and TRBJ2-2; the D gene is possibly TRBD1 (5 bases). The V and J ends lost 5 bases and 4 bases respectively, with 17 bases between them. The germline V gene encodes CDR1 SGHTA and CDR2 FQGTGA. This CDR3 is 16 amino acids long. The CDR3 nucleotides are TGTGCCAGCAGCCAGGTGGGGCTAGTGGCCACCGGGGAGCTGTTTTTT. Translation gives CASSQVGLVATGELFF.

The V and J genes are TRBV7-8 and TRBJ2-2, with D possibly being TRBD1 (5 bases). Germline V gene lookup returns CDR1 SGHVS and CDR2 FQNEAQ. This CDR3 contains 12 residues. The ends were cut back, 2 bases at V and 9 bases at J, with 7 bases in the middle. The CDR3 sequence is CASSLRGWELFF. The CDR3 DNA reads TGTGCCAGCAGCTTAAGGGGCTGGGAGCTGTTTTTT.

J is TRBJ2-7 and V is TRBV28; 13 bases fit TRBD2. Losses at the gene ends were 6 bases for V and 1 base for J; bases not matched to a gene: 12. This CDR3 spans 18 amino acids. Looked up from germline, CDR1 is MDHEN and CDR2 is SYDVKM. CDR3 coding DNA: TGTGCCAGCAGGCCGGGACTAGCGGGACGGGGGGGATCCTACGAGCAGTACTTC. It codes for CASRPGLAGRGGSYEQYF. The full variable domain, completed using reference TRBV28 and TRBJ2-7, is DVKVTQSSRYLVKRTGEKVFLECVQDMDHENMFWYRQDPGLGLRLIYFSYDVKMKEKGDIPEGYSVSREKKERFSLILESASTNQTSMYLCASRPGLAGRGGSYEQYFGPGTRLTVT.

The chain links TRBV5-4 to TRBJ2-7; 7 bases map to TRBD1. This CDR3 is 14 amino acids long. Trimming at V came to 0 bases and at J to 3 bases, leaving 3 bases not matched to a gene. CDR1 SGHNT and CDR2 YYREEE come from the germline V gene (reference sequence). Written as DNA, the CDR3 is TGTGCCAGCAGCTTGGGAGGGGGCGACTACGAGCAGTACTTC. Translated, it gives CASSLGGGDYEQYF.

The CDR3 protein is CATSKKGGFLISGANVLTF. The DNA of the CDR3 is TGTGCCACCAGCAAAAAGGGGGGTTTCCTTATCTCTGGGGCCAACGTCCTGACTTTC. The rearrangement joins TRBV15 to TRBJ2-6, with D possibly called TRBD1 or TRBD2 (6 bases each). This CDR3 comprises 19 residues. Germline CDR1 and CDR2: LNHNV and YYDKDF (reference sequence). The ends were cut back, 4 bases at V and 0 bases at J, with 19 bases in the middle.

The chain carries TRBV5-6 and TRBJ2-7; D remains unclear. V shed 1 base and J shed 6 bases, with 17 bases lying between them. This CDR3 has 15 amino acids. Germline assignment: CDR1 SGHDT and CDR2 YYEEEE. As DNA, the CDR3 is TGTGCCAGCAGCTTGCAAGGCCAGCTTCGAGGCGAGCAGTACTTC. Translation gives CASSLQGQLRGEQYF.

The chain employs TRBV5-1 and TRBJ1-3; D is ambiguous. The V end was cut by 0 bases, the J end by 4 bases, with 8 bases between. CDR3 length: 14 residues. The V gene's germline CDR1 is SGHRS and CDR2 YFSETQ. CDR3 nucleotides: TGCGCCAGCAGCTTGGTTGGGGTGGGAAACACCATATATTTT. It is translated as CASSLVGVGNTIYF.